This is a list of T cell receptor beta chains from one sample in a study of identical twins. Each CDR3 protein is one row after TCRdb ran MiXCR on the 5' RACE reads. Altogether about 890,000 distinct CDR3 sequences are present, more than 9% being singletons, with the ten largest covering under 2%. The same sample was also used in a study of yellow fever vaccine responses in identical twins.

Sequencing was carried out using PBMCs. All receptors derive from a woman between 18 and 29 years old in good health. Both conserved end residues are part of each CDR3. A D gene is named only where the DNA matches it firmly. Clone sizes are given selectively: once, few, many, or a class where the clone is expanded.

TRBJ1-1	NA	few	TRBV6-1	TGTGCCAGCAGTGAAGGCAGCACCATGAACACTGAAGCTTTCTTT	CASSEGSTMNTEAFF
TRBJ2-1	NA	NA	TRBV25-1	TGTGCCAGCAGTGACCAGCGGAACACTCCATACAATGAGCAGTTCTTC	CASSDQRNTPYNEQFF
TRBJ2-7	NA	NA	TRBV6-1	TGTGCCAGCAGTCGTGCCGACTGGAGCTACGAGCAGTACTTC	CASSRADWSYEQYF
TRBJ1-2	TRBD1	few	TRBV28	TGTGCCAGCAGTCCGACAGGGCCAGGCTACACCTTC	CASSPTGPGYTF
TRBJ2-5	TRBD1	NA	TRBV5-1	TGCGCCAGCAGCGCCCGAGACAGGGGCCCCTTAGAGACCCAGTACTTC	CASSARDRGPLETQYF
TRBJ2-3	TRBD2	NA	TRBV10-3	TGTGCCATCAGTGTAGCGGGGGGAACAGATACGCAGTATTTT	CAISVAGGTDTQYF
TRBJ2-1	NA	few	TRBV10-3	TGTGCCATCAGAGCCCAGGATGAGCAGTTCTTC	CAIRAQDEQFF
TRBJ1-1	NA	NA	TRBV6-2/TRBV6-3	TGTGCCAGCAGAATCGCCCCCGGCGGGGTTCCGGGCACTGAAGCTTTCTTT	CASRIAPGGVPGTEAFF
TRBJ2-3	TRBD2	NA	TRBV4-1	TGCGCCAGCAGCCTCCTAGCGGGAGGGAAAGATACGCAGTATTTT	CASSLLAGGKDTQYF
TRBJ2-1	NA	many	TRBV12-3/TRBV12-4	TGTGCCAGCAGCCTCCATCCGGATGAGCAGTTCTTC	CASSLHPDEQFF
TRBJ2-3	TRBD2	few	TRBV7-8	TGTGCCAGCAGCTTAGCGGCTAGCGGGGGAGGTGATACGCAGTATTTT	CASSLAASGGGDTQYF
TRBJ2-5	TRBD2	NA	TRBV25-1	TGTGCCAGCAGTGAATTCGGCGCTAGCGGGTTTCAAGAGACCCAGTACTTC	CASSEFGASGFQETQYF
TRBJ1-1	NA	few	TRBV12-3/TRBV12-4	TGTGCCAGCAGTTTAGGAGCCCACACTGAAGCTTTCTTT	CASSLGAHTEAFF
TRBJ2-2	NA	many	TRBV18	TGTGCCAGCTCACCATCCAAGACGGGGAACACCGGGGAGCTGTTTTTT	CASSPSKTGNTGELFF
TRBJ2-1	TRBD1	few	TRBV11-2	TGTGCCAGCAGCTTATGGGACAGGGGGGGCAATGAGCAGTTCTTC	CASSLWDRGGNEQFF
TRBJ2-3	NA	NA	TRBV2	TGTGCCAGCAGACAGGCACTTACCCCCACAGATACGCAGTATTTT	CASRQALTPTDTQYF
TRBJ2-7	TRBD1	few	TRBV12-3/TRBV12-4	TGTGCCAGTACTGTTGGGACAGAGACCTACGAGCAGTACTTC	CASTVGTETYEQYF
TRBJ1-1	TRBD1	NA	TRBV6-1	TGTGCCACCAGACAGGGGATGAACACTGAAGCTTTCTTT	CATRQGMNTEAFF
TRBJ2-1	TRBD2	NA	TRBV5-1	TGCGCCAGCAGCTCTCCGGGACTAGCGGGATCGAACCACTACAATGAGCAGTTCTTC	CASSSPGLAGSNHYNEQFF
TRBJ2-5	TRBD1	NA	TRBV5-1	TGCGCCAGCAAGCCGGGACAGTACCAAGAGACCCAGTACTTC	CASKPGQYQETQYF
TRBJ2-7	TRBD2	many	TRBV12-3/TRBV12-4	TGTGCCAGCAGGGAAGGCGGGAGCTCCTACGAGCAGTACTTC	CASREGGSSYEQYF
TRBJ2-1	TRBD2	NA	TRBV27	TGTGCCAGCAGTTTGACTAGCTTTCCCCTCTCCTACAATGAGCAGTTCTTC	CASSLTSFPLSYNEQFF
TRBJ2-3	NA	few	TRBV12-3/TRBV12-4	TGTGCCAGCAGTTTAGCGGACTTTTGGGGCACAGATACGCAGTATTTT	CASSLADFWGTDTQYF
TRBJ2-7	NA	few	TRBV5-1	TGCGCCAGCAGCGTATCCAGGGGCTCCTACGAGCAGTACTTC	CASSVSRGSYEQYF
TRBJ2-7	TRBD2	NA	TRBV10-3	TGTGCCATCACCGGGGGACTAACCTACGAGCAGTACTTC	CAITGGLTYEQYF
TRBJ2-1	NA	NA	TRBV9	TGTGCCAGCAGCCCAGGGAGCGAGCCCTACAATGAGCAGTTCTTC	CASSPGSEPYNEQFF
TRBJ2-5	NA	many	TRBV4-1	TGCGCCAGCAGCCAAGATCGGCAGGGGAGCACAGAGACCCAGTACTTC	CASSQDRQGSTETQYF
TRBJ1-5	NA	many	TRBV12-3/TRBV12-4	TGTGCCAGCAGTTTAGCAGGGGGGTTCAATCAGCCCCAGCATTTT	CASSLAGGFNQPQHF
TRBJ2-2	NA	NA	TRBV27	TGTGCCAGCAGTTTCATCCCCGGGGAGCTGTTTTTT	CASSFIPGELFF
TRBJ1-5	NA	NA	TRBV2	TGTGCCAGCAGTATTGGGACGGCGATCGATCAGCCCCAGCATTTT	CASSIGTAIDQPQHF
TRBJ2-3	NA	few	TRBV29-1	TGCAGCGTTGTCGTGGTTAGCGGAGACGGTACGCAGTATTTT	CSVVVVSGDGTQYF
TRBJ1-1	NA	few	TRBV5-6	TGTGCCAGCAGCCCCGCGGGGTCTAGTACTGAAGCTTTCTTT	CASSPAGSSTEAFF
TRBJ2-1	NA	NA	TRBV15	TGTGCCACCAGCAGAGGGGGGCTATACAATGAGCAGTTCTTC	CATSRGGLYNEQFF
TRBJ2-1	TRBD1	NA	TRBV20-1	TGCAGTGCTAGTTTCAGGGGGCGCGAGAATGAGCAGTTCTTC	CSASFRGRENEQFF
TRBJ2-7	NA	few	TRBV11-2	TGTGCCAGCAGCTCTCAGCAGCGTGGCGAGCAGTACTTC	CASSSQQRGEQYF
TRBJ2-1	NA	NA	TRBV20-1	TGCAGTGCTAGGATCGACAATGAGCAGTTCTTC	CSARIDNEQFF
TRBJ2-3	NA	NA	TRBV7-9	TGTGCCAGCAGCTTTCGTCGCGGGGTTAGCACAGATACGCAGTATTTT	CASSFRRGVSTDTQYF
TRBJ2-3	TRBD2	few	TRBV5-1	TGCGCCAGCAGCCCGGGGACTAGCGGGAGTTCAGATACGCAGTATTTT	CASSPGTSGSSDTQYF
TRBJ2-7	TRBD2	few	TRBV7-8	TGTGCCAGCAGCTCCGGACTAGCGGGAAGCGAGCAGTACTTC	CASSSGLAGSEQYF
TRBJ2-1	NA	few	TRBV5-1	TGCGCCAGCAGCTTGGGGGAGTATGAGCAGTTCTTC	CASSLGEYEQFF
TRBJ2-2	TRBD2	many	TRBV10-3	TGTGCCACCGCAGGACTAGCGGACACCGGGGAGCTGTTTTTT	CATAGLADTGELFF
TRBJ2-3	TRBD2	NA	TRBV29-1	TGCAGCGCCGGGGCTAGCGGGGGGTTGGTAGATACGCAGTATTTT	CSAGASGGLVDTQYF
TRBJ2-7	TRBD2	few	TRBV10-2	TGCGCCAGCAGTGATCTAGCGGGAGGGCGCGAGCAGTACTTC	CASSDLAGGREQYF
TRBJ2-3	NA	many	TRBV7-3	TGTGCCAGCAGCTTCGGGGAAAGCACAGATACGCAGTATTTT	CASSFGESTDTQYF
TRBJ1-2	NA	few	TRBV7-9	TGTGCCAGCAGCTTAGAGGGGGGGACGGGCTATGGCTACACCTTC	CASSLEGGTGYGYTF
TRBJ1-1	TRBD1	NA	TRBV25-1	TGTGCCAGCAGTATTGCAGGGGGGAATACTGAAGCTTTCTTT	CASSIAGGNTEAFF
TRBJ1-5	NA	NA	TRBV28	TGTGCCAGCGGACGGCCCAAATCAAAAAATAAGCATTTT	CASGRPKSKNKHF
TRBJ2-7	TRBD1	few	TRBV7-8	TGTGCCAGCAGCTTATGGGGCCAGGGGGCCCCTTCCTACGAGCAGTACTTC	CASSLWGQGAPSYEQYF
TRBJ2-7	TRBD2	few	TRBV7-9	TGTGCCAGCAGCTCTTCCGGGACTAGTCTCGACGAGCAGTACTTC	CASSSSGTSLDEQYF
TRBJ2-1	TRBD2	few	TRBV24-1	TGTGCCACCAGTGGACTAGCGGGATTTGCCAATGAGCAGTTCTTC	CATSGLAGFANEQFF
TRBJ1-1	TRBD1	few	TRBV6-1	TGTGCCAGCAATGCCGGGACAGTGAACACTGAAGCTTTCTTT	CASNAGTVNTEAFF
TRBJ2-3	NA	NA	TRBV11-1	TGTGCCAGCAGCTTAGCGGCAGGGACTGCCTGGATCGATGGAGATACGCAGTATTTT	CASSLAAGTAWIDGDTQYF
TRBJ2-5	TRBD1	few	TRBV11-2	TGTGCCAGCAGCTCCGGGGACAGGGGGGTAGGAGAGACCCAGTACTTC	CASSSGDRGVGETQYF
TRBJ1-5	NA	NA	TRBV15	TGTGCCACCAGCAGAAGGGGCCTGGAGGGGATCGTGCATTTT	CATSRRGLEGIVHF
TRBJ2-7	NA	few	TRBV12-3/TRBV12-4	TGTGCCAGCAGTTTCGGGGCATACGGGCAGTACTTC	CASSFGAYGQYF